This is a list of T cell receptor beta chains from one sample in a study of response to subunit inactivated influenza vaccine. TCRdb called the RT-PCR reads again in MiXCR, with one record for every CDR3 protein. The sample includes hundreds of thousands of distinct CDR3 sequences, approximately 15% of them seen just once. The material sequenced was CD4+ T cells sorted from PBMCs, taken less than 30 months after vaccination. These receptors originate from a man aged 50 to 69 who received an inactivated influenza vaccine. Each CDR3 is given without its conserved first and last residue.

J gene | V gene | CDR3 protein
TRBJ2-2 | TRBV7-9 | ASSHTRGINTGELF
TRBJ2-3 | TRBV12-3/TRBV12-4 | ASSPELRGGLHITDTQY
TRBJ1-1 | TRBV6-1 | ASSEWPGEAF
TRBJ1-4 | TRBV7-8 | ASSLGGGPTNEKLF
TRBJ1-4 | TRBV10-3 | AISEGQASLF
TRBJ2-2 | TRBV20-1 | SARAGNTGELF
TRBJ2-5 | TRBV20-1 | SATDSLGRGAQY
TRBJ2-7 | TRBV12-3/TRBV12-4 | ASSFGTPAGEQY
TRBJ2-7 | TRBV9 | ASSVRQQGKVSYEQY
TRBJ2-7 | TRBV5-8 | ASSPPPVYEQY
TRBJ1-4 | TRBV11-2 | ASSTDRGKNEKLF
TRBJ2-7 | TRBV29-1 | SVAYSSKSSYEQY
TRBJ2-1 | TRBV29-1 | SVEDKVEQF
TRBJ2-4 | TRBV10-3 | AISATGAGAKNIQY
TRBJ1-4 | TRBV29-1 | SVTGQGATNEKLF
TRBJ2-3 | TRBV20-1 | SASGTGGTDTQY
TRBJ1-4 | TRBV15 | ATSRDLGTGF
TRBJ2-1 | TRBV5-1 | ASSATRNEQF
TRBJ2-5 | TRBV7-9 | ASSFLLDQETQY
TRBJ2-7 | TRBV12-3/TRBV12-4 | ASSLDAGFYEQY
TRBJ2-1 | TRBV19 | ASSTGTRSLTAMVGNEQF
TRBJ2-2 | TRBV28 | ASSLVSRELF
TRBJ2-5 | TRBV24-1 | ATSDGLLAGAQETQY
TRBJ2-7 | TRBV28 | ASSYSLSYEQY
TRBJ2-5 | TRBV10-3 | AMGGGFEETQY
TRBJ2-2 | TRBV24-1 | ATSGRARGTGELF
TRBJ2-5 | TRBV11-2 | ASRQDLRAQY
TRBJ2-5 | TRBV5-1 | ASSQAGTGWRETQY
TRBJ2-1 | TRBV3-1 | ASSQAGLAGTGGEQF
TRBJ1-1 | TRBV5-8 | ASSSLDGRMNTEAF
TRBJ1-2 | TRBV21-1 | ASSKVLGGSHRYT
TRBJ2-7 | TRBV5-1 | ASSGGQVGEQY
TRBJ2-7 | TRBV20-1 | SATGTSAYEQY
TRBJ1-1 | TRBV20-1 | SARDPLGQGAYNTEAF
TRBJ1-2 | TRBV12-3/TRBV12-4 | ASSLLRGYGYT
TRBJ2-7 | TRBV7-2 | ASSPNRDTTYEQY
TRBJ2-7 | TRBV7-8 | ATNRRWGSDYEQY
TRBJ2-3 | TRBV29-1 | SGAPTSATDTQY
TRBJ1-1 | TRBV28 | ASNRGGGPEAF
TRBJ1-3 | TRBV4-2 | ASSQKGPGNTIY
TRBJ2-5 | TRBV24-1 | ATSDTTGYSETQY
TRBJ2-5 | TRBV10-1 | ASSDITGRQETQY
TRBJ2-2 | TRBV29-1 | SVGILNTGELF
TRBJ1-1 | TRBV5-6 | ASSRSNEAF
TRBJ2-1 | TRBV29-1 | SVERRRDSYNEQF
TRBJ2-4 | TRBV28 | ASSLGGDIQY
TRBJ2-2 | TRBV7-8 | ASSLAGSRTGELF
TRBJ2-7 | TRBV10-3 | AVSGTSGYEQY
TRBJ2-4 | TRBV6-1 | ASSTQGWDIQY
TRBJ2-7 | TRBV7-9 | ASSNTGIEQY
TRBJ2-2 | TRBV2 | ASSWRSIGTGELF
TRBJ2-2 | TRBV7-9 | ASSLQTSTRGELF
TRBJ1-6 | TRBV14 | ASSRRQEDSPLH